Sequencing of this T cell receptor beta chain was carried out in a study of vaccination effects on CD4 cells after COVID-19. Deletions cut 0 bases from V and 9 bases from J, with 21 bases between. Germline CDR1 is LGHDT and CDR2 is YNNKEL (reference sequence). This CDR3 is 16 amino acids long. With respect to this clone: What it binds is not known.

Data came from immunoSEQ multiplex PCR; TCRdb stores just in-frame clones and leaves some out. Altogether 30,000 to 40,000 clones are present, over 60% being singletons, with the ten largest covering roughly 33%. Antigen-specific CD4+ T cell clonotypes were called by their expansion after viral peptide-pool culture in ViraFEST. Scientists isolated CD4+ T cells after an approximately ten-day culture period ended. PCR confirmed that the person was infected with SARS-CoV-2 between March and December 2020. For each well, a few million PBMC were cultured with roughly 11 IU/ml IL-2 and about 9.1 ug/ml peptides. On days 3 and 7, fresh IL-2 medium replaced half the medium.

Sequencing used CD4+ T cells from PBMCs cultured with a peptide pool, obtained before COVID-19 vaccination. This sequence joins TRBV3-1 (or the pseudogene TRBV3-2) and TRBJ2-7, with D tentatively TRBD1 or TRBD2 (7 bases each). This TCR derives from a human donor who had a prior SARS-CoV-2 infection. CDR3 bases: TGTGCCAGCAGCCAAGATCAGGGGGGGTCAGCGGTTGGGCAGTACTTC. Translating gives CASSQDQGGSAVGQYF.